This T cell receptor (beta chain) was sequenced in a study of blood T cell repertoires in COVID-19. Study at large: Recovered Cohort 3 donors showed two negative PCRs, clearance, or symptom resolution. The United States, Italy and Spain were the sources of the acute and convalescent COVID-19 samples. PBMCs, B-cell-depleted T cells, or T cells provided the cDNA or gDNA that made up the material.

Looked up from germline, CDR1 is MDHEN and CDR2 is SYDVKM. Between the trimmed V and J ends, which lost 8 bases and 0 bases, there was a span of 8 bases. The CDR3 has 12 amino acids. Assignment of participants to cohorts was predicated upon participant-reported clinical history. Here immunoSEQ multiplex PCR was the method, and the copy in TCRdb shows in-frame clones only, minus some. The table lists under 400,000 clones, approximately 87% of them singletons, with less than 2.5% in the top ten. The chain is built from TRBV28 and TRBJ2-7; D call uncertain. The sequence was obtained from a man in his forties or fifties in a cohort exposed to, infected with or recovered from COVID-19 (not recorded which). Specimen: PBMCs or T cells enriched from blood (not recorded which). The CDR3 nucleotides are TGTGCCAGCGCACTACTCTCCTACGAGCAGTACTTC. Translated, it gives CASALLSYEQYF.